The rows below give T cell receptor beta chains drawn from one sample of a study of blood T cell repertoires in COVID-19. Clones were read by immunoSEQ multiplex PCR, and TCRdb kept only the in-frame ones, dropping some. The table includes about 190,000 clones, around 79% detected once. The sequenced sample was peripheral blood. The receptor source for this set is a woman in her forties or fifties with acute or convalescent COVID-19. CDR3s include the opening cysteine and the closing phenylalanine or tryptophan. Each record gives: D gene, J gene, clone size, V gene, CDR3 DNA, CDR3 protein. D genes are given only for firm matches. Clone sizes are given selectively: once, few, many, or a class where the clone is expanded.

D: -; J: TRBJ2-2; size: few; V: TRBV7-2; DNA: TGTGCCAGCAGCTTCGACAGGTCCACCGGGGAGCTGTTTTTT; CDR3: CASSFDRSTGELFF
D: TRBD2; J: TRBJ2-7; size: -; V: TRBV13; DNA: TGTGCCAGCAGCCGGGGACTAGCGGGAGGGGCGTGGGAGCAGTACTTC; CDR3: CASSRGLAGGAWEQYF
D: -; J: TRBJ2-7; size: few; V: TRBV28; DNA: TGTGCCAGTACTAACCACCCACAAGGTCCCTACGAGCAGTACTTC; CDR3: CASTNHPQGPYEQYF
D: TRBD1; J: TRBJ2-7; size: -; V: TRBV7-2; DNA: TGTGCCAGCAGTCCAGGGGGCGCGGGCTCCTACGAGCAGTACTTC; CDR3: CASSPGGAGSYEQYF
D: TRBD2; J: TRBJ2-7; size: -; V: TRBV3-1/TRBV3-2; DNA: TGTGCCAGCAGCCCCCCGCAGTCATTCACTAGCGGGAGAGGCGAGCAGTACTTC; CDR3: CASSPPQSFTSGRGEQYF
D: TRBD1; J: TRBJ2-7; size: -; V: TRBV11-2; DNA: TGTGCCAGCAGCTTCGAACTGGGACAGGGGTCCTACGAGCAGTACTTC; CDR3: CASSFELGQGSYEQYF
D: -; J: TRBJ1-2; size: few; V: TRBV7-8; DNA: TGTGCCAGCAGCCCGGACAGCCATGGCTACACCTTC; CDR3: CASSPDSHGYTF
D: -; J: TRBJ2-7; size: -; V: TRBV5-4; DNA: TGTGCCAGCAGCTTGACAGGTCGCGAGCAGTACTTC; CDR3: CASSLTGREQYF
D: TRBD1; J: TRBJ1-5; size: once; V: TRBV24-1; DNA: TGTGCCACCAGTGCAACCGGGACAGACAATCAGCCCCAGCATTTT; CDR3: CATSATGTDNQPQHF
D: -; J: TRBJ1-6; size: many; V: TRBV19; DNA: TGTGCCAGTAGTCCGCGCAGGGGTAATTCACCCCTCCACTTT; CDR3: CASSPRRGNSPLHF
D: -; J: TRBJ1-6; size: -; V: TRBV30; DNA: TGTGCCTGGAGTGGGTTGGTGGGGCCAGATTCACCCCTCCACTTT; CDR3: CAWSGLVGPDSPLHF
D: TRBD2; J: TRBJ2-1; size: -; V: TRBV18; DNA: TGTGCCAGCTCATTATATCCTAGCGGGGGCTACTACAATGAGCAGTTCTTC; CDR3: CASSLYPSGGYYNEQFF
D: -; J: TRBJ2-7; size: -; V: TRBV19; DNA: TGTGCCAGTAGTCGCGGACAAGCCTACGAGCAGTACTTC; CDR3: CASSRGQAYEQYF
D: -; J: TRBJ2-1; size: -; V: TRBV18; DNA: TGTGCCAGCTCACACGGCAGGGGACGCAATGAGCAGTTCTTC; CDR3: CASSHGRGRNEQFF
D: -; J: TRBJ1-2; size: -; V: TRBV5-1; DNA: TGCGCCAGCAGCGGGGACACGTACTATGGCTACACCTTC; CDR3: CASSGDTYYGYTF
D: TRBD1; J: TRBJ1-3; size: -; V: TRBV6-1; DNA: TGTGCCAGCAGTGAAACGGGGGACAGGGTCGTCGCTGGAAACACCATATATTTT; CDR3: CASSETGDRVVAGNTIYF
D: -; J: TRBJ1-2; size: few; V: TRBV19; DNA: TGTGCCAGTAGTATGGATCCTAGGGGCTATGGTGGCTACACCTTC; CDR3: CASSMDPRGYGGYTF
D: TRBD2; J: TRBJ2-5; size: -; V: TRBV27; DNA: TGTGCCAGCAGTACGACTAGCGGGGCCCCTTTGGAGACCCAGTACTTC; CDR3: CASSTTSGAPLETQYF
D: TRBD1; J: TRBJ2-7; size: -; V: TRBV10-3; DNA: TGTGCCACAACAGGGGATCGATCCTACGAGCAGTACTTC; CDR3: CATTGDRSYEQYF
D: TRBD1; J: TRBJ1-2; size: -; V: TRBV7-2; DNA: TGTGCCAGCACCCTGAATAGACTCGGGACAGGCAATGGCTACACCTTC; CDR3: CASTLNRLGTGNGYTF
D: -; J: TRBJ2-1; size: -; V: TRBV6-2/TRBV6-3; DNA: TGTGCCAGCAGCTTCGGGTACGCTTCATACAATGAGCAGTTCTTC; CDR3: CASSFGYASYNEQFF
D: -; J: TRBJ2-7; size: -; V: TRBV10-2; DNA: TGCGCCAGCAGTGATTCTCTATACCTCTACGAGCAGTACTTC; CDR3: CASSDSLYLYEQYF
D: TRBD1; J: TRBJ2-7; size: -; V: TRBV2; DNA: TGTGCCAGCAGTGCCCGGCGACAGGGGGCGCGATACGAGCAGTACTTC; CDR3: CASSARRQGARYEQYF
D: TRBD2; J: TRBJ2-3; size: -; V: TRBV28; DNA: TGTGCCAGCAGTCAAAGACTAGCGGATACGCAGTATTTT; CDR3: CASSQRLADTQYF
D: TRBD2; J: TRBJ2-3; size: -; V: TRBV7-2; DNA: TGTGCCAGCAGCTTAGCGGGTAGCGGGAGCCGGCATACGCAGTATTTT; CDR3: CASSLAGSGSRHTQYF
D: TRBD1; J: TRBJ2-1; size: -; V: TRBV19; DNA: TGTGCCAGTCGGACAGGTTGGCGCAATGAGCAGTTCTTC; CDR3: CASRTGWRNEQFF
D: -; J: TRBJ1-4; size: -; V: TRBV6-6; DNA: TGTGCCAGCAGTTATGAGGTTGCAACTAATGAAAAACTGTTTTTT; CDR3: CASSYEVATNEKLFF
D: -; J: TRBJ2-1; size: -; V: TRBV27; DNA: TGTGCCAGTAGGGACTCGAGCTCCTACAATGAGCAGTTCTTC; CDR3: CASRDSSSYNEQFF
D: TRBD1; J: TRBJ2-2; size: -; V: TRBV24-1; DNA: TGTGCCACCAGCCGCTCCCGGACAGGGGCTTTAGGGGAGCTGTTTTTT; CDR3: CATSRSRTGALGELFF
D: -; J: TRBJ2-2; size: -; V: TRBV28; DNA: TGTGCCAGCAGTCTCAGATGGGCCGCCGGGGAGCTGTTTTTT; CDR3: CASSLRWAAGELFF
D: TRBD1; J: TRBJ2-7; size: few; V: TRBV7-6; DNA: TGTGCCAGCAGCTCGAGGGGGCCGACCTACGAGCAGTACTTC; CDR3: CASSSRGPTYEQYF
D: TRBD1; J: TRBJ1-6; size: -; V: TRBV6-2/TRBV6-3; DNA: TGTGCCAGCAGTTACTCAGGAATAAAACAGGGGTTTTCACCCCTCCACTTT; CDR3: CASSYSGIKQGFSPLHF
D: -; J: TRBJ1-1; size: once; V: TRBV27; DNA: TGTGCCAGCAATCCAACAGGGCCTGCGAACACTGAAGCTTTCTTT; CDR3: CASNPTGPANTEAFF
D: -; J: TRBJ2-3; size: -; V: TRBV18; DNA: TGTGCCAGCTCACCACCGGGTTACGGGGGTACAGATACGCAGTATTTT; CDR3: CASSPPGYGGTDTQYF
D: -; J: TRBJ1-6; size: -; V: TRBV19; DNA: TGTGCCAGTAAGACGACAGGTACTAATTCACCCCTCCACTTT; CDR3: CASKTTGTNSPLHF
D: -; J: TRBJ1-5; size: -; V: TRBV5-5; DNA: TGTGCCAGCAGCTTGGGAGGGGAGGTGGGCAATCAGCCCCAGCATTTT; CDR3: CASSLGGEVGNQPQHF
D: -; J: TRBJ2-7; size: once; V: TRBV7-9; DNA: TGTGCCAGCAGCTTCGGACTACTCTACGAGCAGTACTTC; CDR3: CASSFGLLYEQYF
D: -; J: TRBJ1-5; size: -; V: TRBV6-1; DNA: TGTGCCAGCAGTGAAAATGTTCGTCAGCCCCAGCATTTT; CDR3: CASSENVRQPQHF
D: -; J: TRBJ1-4; size: -; V: TRBV9; DNA: TGTGCCAGCAGCGTAAGAGGGGAGGGGAATGAAAAACTGTTTTTT; CDR3: CASSVRGEGNEKLFF
D: TRBD1; J: TRBJ2-7; size: -; V: TRBV5-1; DNA: TGCGCCAGCAGCTTTTGGACAGGACCCTACGAGCAGTACTTC; CDR3: CASSFWTGPYEQYF
D: TRBD1; J: TRBJ1-6; size: once; V: TRBV19; DNA: TGTGCCAGTAGTATTTCGGTCGGACAGGGGCCATATAATTCACCCCTCCACTTT; CDR3: CASSISVGQGPYNSPLHF
D: TRBD2; J: TRBJ2-3; size: few; V: TRBV7-9; DNA: TGTGCCAGCAGCGTGACTAGCGGGAGATTTGTTTATACGCAGTATTTT; CDR3: CASSVTSGRFVYTQYF
D: -; J: TRBJ2-7; size: -; V: TRBV7-2; DNA: TGTGCCAGCATCACAGACAGTCCTCCCTACGAGCAGTACTTC; CDR3: CASITDSPPYEQYF
D: -; J: TRBJ1-3; size: few; V: TRBV7-2; DNA: TGTGCCAGCAGCTCTCTTGGGGAGAGCTCTGGAAACACCATATATTTT; CDR3: CASSSLGESSGNTIYF
D: -; J: TRBJ2-7; size: once; V: TRBV6-5; DNA: TGTGCCAGCAGTTACTCGATCGGACGGGGATCGGTAGAGCAGTACTTC; CDR3: CASSYSIGRGSVEQYF
D: TRBD1; J: TRBJ1-2; size: -; V: TRBV11-2; DNA: TGTGCCAGCAGTTCTCCAAAAGGGACAGGGGACAACTATGGCTACACCTTC; CDR3: CASSSPKGTGDNYGYTF